The 31 T cell receptor beta chains below come from one sample, sequenced in a study of spatial heterogeneity in lung cancer. Time point meaning: blood at routine non-recurrence follow-up after resection. TCRdb processed the 5' RACE reads anew with MiXCR; each CDR3 protein has one entry. Among roughly 70,000 distinct CDR3 sequences listed, less than 9.5% were seen once. The material sequenced was PBMCs, taken at follow-up. All receptors come from a female donor with early-stage non-small cell lung cancer.

This clonotype was recorded a few times. This rearrangement joins TRBV21-1 to TRBJ2-1; no check of the table's D call, TRBD2, against the DNA was made. TRBV21-1 is a pseudogene locus. The CDR3 has 17 residues. The CDR3 bases are TGTGCCAGCAGCAAAGCCACGGGACTAGCGGGAGCAAATGAGCAGTTCTTC. This encodes CASSKATGLAGANEQFF.

The chain recombines TRBV5-1 with TRBJ1-1, with a weak D call TRBD1 (6 bases). Germline CDR1 and CDR2: SGHRS and YFSETQ. With 5 bases removed from V and 4 bases from J, the gap between germline ends came to 18 bases. The CDR3 is 15 residues long. The CDR3 protein is CASRIGQHEGTEAFF. The CDR3, as DNA: TGCGCCAGCAGAATCGGACAGCATGAAGGCACTGAAGCTTTCTTT.

A few counts support this clonotype. J is TRBJ1-3 and V is TRBV12-3 or TRBV12-4; D unclear. The CDR3 consists of 13 residues. The V and J ends lost 5 bases and 0 bases respectively, with 5 bases between them. CDR3 region: CASSRTSGNTIYF. The CDR3 nucleotides read TGTGCCAGCAGTAGGACCTCTGGAAACACCATATATTTT.

At least ten counts were recorded for this clonotype. CDR3 in amino acids: CASSPTSGSTDTQYF. The CDR3 nucleotides read TGTGCCAGCAGCCCGACTAGCGGAAGCACAGATACGCAGTATTTT. This sequence joins TRBV28 and TRBJ2-3; 9 nucleotides line up with TRBD2. This CDR3 has 15 residues. Germline values: CDR1 MDHEN, CDR2 SYDVKM. The V gene end was trimmed by 6 bases and the J gene end by 0 bases; junction bases not matched to a gene: 4.

This clonotype was counted at least ten times. The rearrangement links TRBV2 to TRBJ2-2; 7 positions agree with TRBD2. The germline CDR1 and CDR2 sequences are SNHLY and FYNNEI. V gave up 6 bases and J gave up 9 bases; unmatched junction bases: 7. CDR3 length: 13 residues. In nucleotides, the CDR3 is TGTGCCAGCAGCTACGGGACTACCCGGGAGCTGTTTTTT. Amino acids: CASSYGTTRELFF.

In its sample, this clonotype was seen many times. This CDR3 is CASSLPGSSSYEQYF. CDR3 nucleotides: TGTGCCAGCAGCCTACCAGGGTCTAGCTCCTACGAGCAGTACTTC. This chain links TRBV3-1 with TRBJ2-7; perhaps TRBD1 as D (5 bases). The CDR3 is made up of 15 amino acids. The germline gives CDR1 LGHDT, CDR2 YNNKEL (reference sequence). Trimming cost V 4 bases and J 0 bases, with 13 bases left between them.

This clonotype was detected many times. This chain joins TRBV10-3 and TRBJ2-7; 9 nucleotides line up with TRBD2. Trimming at V came to 4 bases and at J to 2 bases, leaving 6 bases not matched to a gene. The germline gives CDR1 ENHRY, CDR2 SYGVKD. This CDR3 is 15 amino acids long. Written as DNA, the CDR3 is TGTGCCATCAGTGGCCTGACTAGCGGAACCTACGAGCAGTACTTC. It yields the protein CAISGLTSGTYEQYF.

This clonotype appeared many times. The gene calls are TRBV24-1 and TRBJ2-3, with 7 bases matching TRBD1. Looked up from germline, CDR1 is KGHDR and CDR2 is SFDVKD. The J segment lost 5 bases and the V segment lost 2 bases, leaving 9 bases of the junction unmatched. This CDR3 contains 16 residues. CDR3 in DNA: TGTGCCACCAGTGATTCAGTCGGGACAGACATAGATACGCAGTATTTT. Translation: CATSDSVGTDIDTQYF.

In the case of this clonotype: This sequence may be a read error, since a much larger clone differs from it by one base. The rearrangement joins TRBV27 to TRBJ2-1, with D possibly being TRBD2 (6 bases). The ends were cut back, 3 bases at V and 2 bases at J, with 11 bases in the middle. This CDR3 has 15 residues. In germline, CDR1 is MNHEY, CDR2 SMNVEV (reference sequence). CDR3 amino acids: CASSFLAGTYNEQFF. Here the CDR3 DNA reads TGTGCCAGCAGTTTTCTGGCGGGAACCTACAATGAGCAGTTCTTC.

This clonotype was detected once. This may come from a read error, since a much larger clone is one base off. This sequence joins TRBV7-9 and TRBJ1-2; TRBD1 aligns across 9 bases. Germline V gives CDR1 SEHNR, CDR2 FQNEAQ (reference sequence). This CDR3 region has 15 residues. With 4 bases clipped from V and 4 bases from J, the junction kept 7 bases outside the gene matches. CDR3 nucleotides: TGTGCCAGCAGCTCGTACGGGACAGGGCCCTATGGCTACACCTTC. Its protein is CASSSYGTGPYGYTF.

In this sample, this clonotype turned up many times. This sequence joins TRBV5-1 and TRBJ2-1; TRBD2 might be the D (5 bases). Trimming took 6 bases from V and 6 from J, leaving 16 bases between them. The CDR3 is 14 amino acids. CDR1 and CDR2 from the germline V gene are SGHRS and YFSETQ. The CDR3 loop is CASTDGGGFNEQFF. DNA of the CDR3: TGCGCCAGCACAGACGGAGGTGGATTCAATGAGCAGTTCTTC.

The rearrangement uses TRBV28 and TRBJ2-2, with D unresolved. CDR3 length equals 15 residues. Trimming took 5 bases from V and 2 from J, leaving 12 bases between them. Germline V gene lookup returns CDR1 MDHEN and CDR2 SYDVKM. DNA of the CDR3: TGTGCCAGCAGTCAACGGAGCCTCAACACCGGGGAGCTGTTTTTT. It yields the protein CASSQRSLNTGELFF.

This clonotype has at least ten counts. This chain connects TRBV5-1 to TRBJ2-3; TRBD1 aligns across 11 bases. Germline-derived CDR1 and CDR2 are SGHRS and YFSETQ. The CDR3 sequence is 16 residues long. V was pared by 4 bases and J by 1 base, with 5 bases of the junction left unmatched. CDR3 nucleotide sequence: TGCGCCAGCAGCCTTCAGGGACAGGGGGGCACAGATACGCAGTATTTT. It is translated as CASSLQGQGGTDTQYF. Variable domain in full (rest from reference TRBV5-1 and TRBJ2-3): KAGVTQTPRYLIKTRGQQVTLSCSPISGHRSVSWYQQTPGQGLQFLFEYFSETQRNKGNFPGRFSGRQFSNSRSEMNVSTLELGDSALYLCASSLQGQGGTDTQYFGPGTRLTVL.

V and J are TRBV12-3 or TRBV12-4 and TRBJ1-1, with D unclear. Trimming left V 1 base short and J 4 bases short, with 7 bases between. CDR3 length: 13 residues. Here the CDR3 DNA reads TGTGCCAGCAGTTTAGAGAGTGTCACTGAAGCTTTCTTT. It is translated as CASSLESVTEAFF.

There are many counts of this clonotype. The V gene is TRBV7-3, the J gene TRBJ1-1; possibly TRBD1 for D (6 bases). The length of the CDR3 is 15 residues. Trimming removed 1 base from V and 1 base from J, with 10 bases in between. Germline CDR1 SGHTA, CDR2 FQGTGA. The CDR3 spells CASSLSGTQNTEAFF. The CDR3 DNA sequence: TGTGCCAGCAGCTTAAGTGGGACACAGAACACTGAAGCTTTCTTT. The full variable domain, rest sourced from reference TRBV7-3 and TRBJ1-1, is GAGVSQTPSNKVTEKGKYVELRCDPISGHTALYWYRQSLGQGPEFLIYFQGTGAADDSGLPNDRFFAVRPEGSVSTLKIQRTERGDSAVYLCASSLSGTQNTEAFFGQGTRLTVV.

This clonotype was seen many times. The V gene is TRBV10-3, the J gene TRBJ2-2; possibly TRBD1 for D (7 bases). The CDR3 is 15 residues long. The V gene lost 5 bases and the J gene lost 4 bases, with 14 bases spanning the gap. The germline V gene has CDR1 ENHRY and CDR2 SYGVKD. The CDR3 sequence: CAISSRQGGTGELFF. Written as DNA, the CDR3 is TGTGCCATCAGTTCCAGACAGGGAGGCACCGGGGAGCTGTTTTTT.

This clonotype was seen at least ten times. The chain recombines TRBV20-1 with TRBJ2-1, with 9 nucleotides matching TRBD1. This CDR3 has 15 amino acids. Germline V gene lookup returns CDR1 DFQATT and CDR2 SNEGSKA (reference sequence). The J segment lost 5 bases and the V segment lost 6 bases, leaving 11 bases of the junction unmatched. The CDR3 DNA sequence: TGCAGTGCAAGCATTTCCGGGACAGGGAACAATGAGCAGTTCTTC. Its protein is CSASISGTGNNEQFF.

This clonotype was recorded a few times. The chain couples TRBV6-5 to TRBJ2-1, with TRBD2 matching 12 bases. Germline assignment: CDR1 MNHEY and CDR2 SVGAGI. Trimming removed 6 bases from V and 5 bases from J; junction bases left unmatched: 5. The CDR3 totals 15 residues. The CDR3 bases are TGTGCCAGCAGCCTACTAGCGGGAGGCCACAATGAGCAGTTCTTC. Its translation is CASSLLAGGHNEQFF.

The rearrangement joins TRBV20-1 to TRBJ2-1; D is perhaps TRBD1 (5 bases). CDR1 DFQATT and CDR2 SNEGSKA come from the germline V gene (reference sequence). V was shortened by 3 bases and J by 9 bases, with 15 bases between the two germline ends. The CDR3 loop spans 13 amino acids. CDR3 sequence: CSARSVTEPEQFF. CDR3 sequence (DNA): TGCAGTGCTAGGAGCGTGACAGAACCTGAGCAGTTCTTC.

Many counts were recorded for this clonotype. J is TRBJ2-3 and V is TRBV5-1; no clear D. The V end was cut by 0 bases, the J end by 4 bases, with 9 bases between. The CDR3 is made up of 14 amino acids. Germline CDR1 SGHRS, CDR2 YFSETQ. DNA for the CDR3: TGCGCCAGCAGCTTGGGCCTCGGCGCAGATACGCAGTATTTT. This encodes CASSLGLGADTQYF.

This clonotype occurred many times. Written as DNA, the CDR3 is TGCAGTGCTAGTGAGGGGCTAGCGTACACAGATACGCAGTATTTT. Translated, it gives CSASEGLAYTDTQYF. This rearrangement joins TRBV20-1 to TRBJ2-3, with D possibly TRBD2 on 6 matching bases. The CDR3 has 15 amino acids. Deletions cut 3 bases from V and 2 bases from J, with 15 bases between. Germline V CDR1 and CDR2: DFQATT, SNEGSKA (reference sequence).

This clonotype was counted at least ten times. The chain has TRBV7-2 and TRBJ2-1; 10 bases line up with TRBD2. This CDR3 has 15 amino acids. Looked up from germline, CDR1 is SGHTA and CDR2 is FQGNSA. V trimming: 3 bases; J trimming: 9 bases; junction bases outside the gene matches: 8. The CDR3 reads CASSLLAGGNSEQFF. The CDR3 coding sequence is TGTGCCAGCAGCTTGTTAGCGGGAGGCAACAGTGAGCAGTTCTTC. The whole variable domain, filled in from reference TRBV7-2 and TRBJ2-1, reads GAGVSQSPSNKVTEKGKDVELRCDPISGHTALYWYRQSLGQGLEFLIYFQGNSAPDKSGLPSDRFSAERTGGSVSTLTIQRTQQEDSAVYLCASSLLAGGNSEQFFGPGTRLTVL.

This clonotype was observed at least ten times. This chain uses TRBV7-9 with TRBJ1-2; tentatively, D is TRBD1 (6 bases). Germline V gene sequence: CDR1 SEHNR, CDR2 FQNEAQ (reference sequence). The CDR3 sequence is 13 residues long. Trimming shortened V by 5 bases and J by 5 bases, and 12 bases separated the two germline ends. DNA for the CDR3: TGTGCCAGCAGCCCCCGGGACACTTATGGCTACACCTTC. The encoded protein is CASSPRDTYGYTF. Complete variable domain (other parts from reference TRBV7-9 and TRBJ1-2): DTGVSQNPRHKITKRGQNVTFRCDPISEHNRLYWYRQTLGQGPEFLTYFQNEAQLEKSRLLSDRFSAERPKGSFSTLEIQRTEQGDSAMYLCASSPRDTYGYTFGSGTRLTVV.

The chain employs TRBV6-5 and TRBJ2-6, with no clear D. CDR1 is MNHEY, CDR2 SVGAGI, per germline. Trimming took off 5 bases at V and 2 bases at J, with 10 bases between the two ends. The CDR3 totals 15 residues. CDR3 nucleotide sequence: TGTGCCAGCAGTCCGATGATGGCTGGGGCCAACGTCCTGACTTTC. Amino acid sequence: CASSPMMAGANVLTF.

This clonotype was picked up a small number of times. The chain links TRBV29-1 to TRBJ2-1; D is uncertain. Germline lookup yields CDR1 SQVTM and CDR2 ANQGSEA. Trimming took off 0 bases at V and 0 bases at J, with 9 bases between the two ends. The CDR3 contains 15 residues. The CDR3 sequence is CSVEDLATSYNEQFF. CDR3 DNA sequence: TGCAGCGTTGAAGATCTGGCTACCTCCTACAATGAGCAGTTCTTC.

The V gene is TRBV19, the J gene TRBJ1-1; 7 bases are a match to TRBD1. The CDR3 is made up of 15 amino acids. Germline V gene data show CDR1 as LNHDA and CDR2 as SQIVND (reference sequence). With V trimmed by 5 bases and J by 5 bases, 11 bases remained unmatched. This CDR3 reads CASSPTGQRITEAFF. The CDR3 DNA reads as TGTGCCAGTAGTCCGACGGGACAGAGGATAACTGAAGCTTTCTTT.

The sample holds one count of this clonotype. The genes are TRBV10-1 and TRBJ2-1; 13 nucleotides align to TRBD2. Germline V gene sequence: CDR1 WNHNN, CDR2 SYGVQD (reference sequence). The CDR3 is 17 amino acids. V trimming: 6 bases; J trimming: 7 bases; junction bases outside the gene matches: 12. For the CDR3, the DNA is TGCGCCAGCAGCCGTGGCGGACTAGCGGGAGTCCCAAATGAGCAGTTCTTC. Amino acids: CASSRGGLAGVPNEQFF.

This clonotype came up many times. The chain carries TRBV20-1 and TRBJ2-7, with D uncertain. Trimming left V 3 bases short and J 5 bases short, with 11 bases between. The CDR3 runs to 12 residues. In germline, CDR1 is DFQATT, CDR2 SNEGSKA (reference sequence). CDR3 in amino acids: CSASQSENEQYF. CDR3 sequence (DNA): TGCAGTGCTAGTCAGTCCGAAAACGAGCAGTACTTC.

The chain joins TRBV4-1 to TRBJ2-1; weak D call: TRBD1 (6 bases). The V end was cut by 4 bases, the J end by 6 bases, with 16 bases between. The germline V gene encodes CDR1 MGHRA and CDR2 YSYEKL. The CDR3 covers 15 residues. The chain's CDR3 is CASSLSGDTRNEQFF. CDR3 in DNA: TGCGCCAGCAGCCTAAGTGGGGACACACGCAATGAGCAGTTCTTC.

This clonotype was seen ten or more times. The chain links TRBV12-3 or TRBV12-4 to TRBJ1-3, with D possibly being TRBD1 (5 bases). The CDR3 extends over 16 amino acids. Deletions cut 6 bases from V and 4 bases from J, with 19 bases between. The CDR3 loop reads CASSRDRPSLGNTIYF. DNA of the CDR3: TGTGCCAGCAGCAGGGACCGACCCTCTCTGGGAAACACCATATATTTT.

There are a few counts of this clonotype. The chain links TRBV28 to TRBJ2-7, with D unclear. Trimming removed 6 bases from V and 1 base from J, with 16 bases in between. The CDR3 length is 15 residues. Per germline, CDR1 MDHEN and CDR2 SYDVKM. In nucleotides, the CDR3 is TGTGCCAGCAGCCCCGGGCAGGAAGTTTCCTACGAGCAGTACTTC. Protein product: CASSPGQEVSYEQYF.